The clone carrying this TCR beta chain occurred a few times. The antigen remains undetermined. The data were obtained in a study of identical twins. Trimming stripped 4 bases from V and 4 bases from J, with 12 bases between. Germline loops: CDR1 SGHRS, CDR2 YFSETQ. This CDR3 region has 13 residues. Study conclusions and caveats: Reduced insertions were recorded for abundant cord blood beta clonotypes, with no such pattern in memory repertoires.

TCRdb called the 5' RACE reads again in MiXCR, with one record for every CDR3 protein. The profile shows 400,000 to 550,000 distinct CDR3 sequences, around 20% of them singletons. This same sample was also part of a study on T cells expressing NK-cell markers. In that study: From sorted CD3+CD56+NKG2C+, CD3+CD56+NKG2C- and CD3+CD56-NKG2C+ T cells came the TCR beta repertoires. The authors sequenced eight donors, of whom seven were HCMV-seropositive and one was seronegative. Several experiments added an anti-gamma-delta TCR antibody to sort only alpha-beta TCR T cells.

This chain links TRBV5-1 with TRBJ2-7; D assignment may be TRBD1 or TRBD2 (5 bases each). The TCR was taken from a woman aged 18 to 35 in good health. Material for sequencing was CD4+ T cells sorted from blood. CDR3 DNA sequence: TGCGCCAGCAGCGAACGGGGACCTTACGAGCAGTACTTC. Translation: CASSERGPYEQYF.